Reported below is one T cell receptor beta chain. This CDR3 has 17 amino acids. CDR1 and CDR2 from the germline V gene are SGHRS and YFSETQ. V lost 2 bases to trimming and J lost 4 bases, with 19 bases between them. Original handling: Nucleated cell counts were estimated from reference gene primer amplification. This table comes from immunoSEQ multiplex PCR, and its TCRdb copy is limited to in-frame clones, with some not included. V and J calls and clone size are given by that table; D and trimming were obtained from the DNA. The table has roughly 170,000 clones, 84% seen once. The sample belongs to a study of blood T cell repertoires in COVID-19. The wider study: There were acute and convalescent COVID-19 samples, and they came from the United States, Italy and Spain. In each case, the material was cDNA or gDNA derived from T cells, B-cell-depleted T cells, or PBMCs.

The origin of this receptor is a human donor in a cohort sampled during active COVID-19. This sequence joins TRBV5-1 and TRBJ2-1; possible D gene TRBD2, 5 bases. Sequenced: peripheral blood. CDR3 DNA: TGCGCCAGCAGCTTACAGTTTAGCGAGCATCTATACAATGAGCAGTTCTTC. Protein product: CASSLQFSEHLYNEQFF.